This TCR beta chain was captured by sequencing in a study of identical twins. MiXCR was run by TCRdb on the 5' RACE reads, yielding one entry per CDR3 protein. Here the sample spans 460,000 or so distinct CDR3 sequences, around 14% being singletons. Trimming cost V 3 bases and J 5 bases, with 14 bases left between them. This CDR3 region has 15 residues. Germline V lookup: CDR1 SGDLS, CDR2 YYNGEE. This clonotype was observed a few times. These data were also filed under a second study, of yellow fever vaccine responses in identical twins.

V is TRBV9 and J is TRBJ2-2; D gene uncertain. The sample was CD4+ T cells sorted from blood. This TCR derives from a woman aged 18-30 years in good health. The CDR3 sequence is CASSATIGGTGELFF. The CDR3 nucleotides read TGTGCCAGCAGCGCAACCATAGGTGGGACCGGGGAGCTGTTTTTT.